This T cell receptor beta chain was captured in a study of T cells expressing NK-cell markers. CDR3 length equals 15 residues. Germline CDR1 is KGHSH and CDR2 is LQKENI. Each CDR3 protein gets one entry in TCRdb, which reprocessed the 5' RACE reads and gives no DNA. This table lists about 260,000 distinct CDR3 sequences. The V and J genes are TRBV18 and TRBJ2-3; the D call from TCRdb, TRBD1, cannot be confirmed without DNA. Sequenced input: blood T cells: a sorted CD56 or NKG2C T cell subset, CD4+ or CD8+ T cells, or bulk PBMC T cells (not recorded which). This receptor was taken from a woman between 18 and 70 years old in good health. The CDR3: CASSPPIPGGDTQYF.